A single sample gave rise to the 27 T cell receptor beta chains below, sequenced in a study of identical twins. MiXCR, applied by TCRdb to the 5' RACE reads, yields one record per CDR3 protein. The sample holds nearly 250,000 distinct CDR3 sequences, 5.5% to 8% seen once. The same specimen was also included in a second study, on yellow fever vaccine responses in identical twins.

The sequenced sample was memory (CD45RO+) T cells sorted from blood. These receptors were collected from a woman aged 18-29 years in good health.

This clonotype was seen at least ten times. The chain carries TRBV5-1 and TRBJ2-7; TRBD1 agrees at 8 bases. The CDR3 spans 14 residues. Per germline, CDR1 SGHRS and CDR2 YFSETQ. V shed 6 bases and J 3 bases; nucleotides not matched to a gene: 8. CDR3: CASTNSTGDYEQYV. In DNA form, the CDR3 reads TGCGCCAGCACCAACTCGACAGGGGACTACGAGCAGTACGTC.

This clonotype has a count of ten or more. The chain uses TRBV24-1 and TRBJ2-2; D is possibly TRBD2 (6 bases). Germline CDR1 KGHDR, CDR2 SFDVKD. The CDR3 length is 16 residues. V was clipped by 0 bases and J by 1 base, with 8 bases between them. In nucleotides, the CDR3 is TGTGCCACCAGTGATTTGCCGGGAGTGAACACCGGGGAGCTGTTTTTT. This gives the protein CATSDLPGVNTGELFF.

J is TRBJ2-5 and V is TRBV20-1, with 11 bases matching TRBD2. Germline CDR1 is DFQATT and CDR2 is SNEGSKA (reference sequence). Germline trimming cut 5 bases from V and 5 bases from J; bases unmatched to any gene: 22. CDR3 length: 19 amino acids. The CDR3 reads CSAPPGVAGGPGGLETQYF. CDR3 nucleotides: TGCAGTGCTCCCCCCGGGGTAGCGGGGGGGCCCGGGGGCTTGGAGACCCAGTACTTC.

This clonotype was recorded a few times. The chain uses TRBV11-2 and TRBJ1-2; 7 bases align to TRBD1. Germline V gene sequence: CDR1 SGHAT, CDR2 FQNNGV. This CDR3 spans 15 amino acids. V trimming: 1 base; J trimming: 5 bases; junction bases outside the gene matches: 7. The CDR3 reads CASSLGPGGEYGYTF. The CDR3 region has the DNA TGTGCCAGCAGCTTAGGCCCAGGGGGGGAGTATGGCTACACCTTC.

Ten or more counts support this clonotype. This chain connects TRBV6-2 or TRBV6-3 to TRBJ2-7; TRBD2 agrees at 11 bases. Germline-derived CDR1 and CDR2 are MNHEY and SVGEGT. The V and J ends lost 1 base and 5 bases, in that order; junction bases with no gene match: 13. This CDR3 is built from 18 residues. CDR3 DNA sequence: TGTGCCAGCAGTTACTTAGCGGGAGGGCCCCTCCAGTACGACGAGCAGTACTTC. It codes for CASSYLAGGPLQYDEQYF.

V usage is TRBV5-1 and J usage is TRBJ2-3, with TRBD2 matching 9 bases. The CDR3 sequence is 14 residues long. Germline V gene sequence: CDR1 SGHRS, CDR2 YFSETQ. Losses at the gene ends were 4 bases for V and 7 bases for J; bases not matched to a gene: 7. In DNA form, the CDR3 reads TGCGCCAGCAGCACTCTAGCGGGGATCAATACGCAGTATTTT. Translated: CASSTLAGINTQYF.

This clonotype was seen more than once but under ten times. The chain uses TRBV12-3 or TRBV12-4 and TRBJ2-1, with 7 bases identical to TRBD2. CDR3 length: 14 residues. The trim removed 6 bases at V and 7 bases at J, leaving 9 bases unmatched. The CDR3 spells CASSRWLADNEQFF. DNA for the CDR3: TGTGCCAGCAGCCGGTGGCTAGCGGATAATGAGCAGTTCTTC.

Only a few counts were recorded for this clonotype. The rearrangement uses TRBV7-2 and TRBJ2-3; D could derive from TRBD1 or TRBD2 (5 bases each). The CDR3 covers 16 residues. Germline CDR1 reads SGHTA; CDR2 reads FQGNSA. V was shortened by 5 bases and J by 7 bases, with 22 bases between the two germline ends. The DNA for the CDR3 is TGTGCCAGCAGCCCGCTGGGACCCTCAAATCTAAATACGCAGTATTTT. It encodes CASSPLGPSNLNTQYF.

This clonotype was observed many times. The chain is built from TRBV6-2 or TRBV6-3 and TRBJ1-5; D is perhaps TRBD1 (6 bases). Deletions cut 10 bases from V and 4 bases from J, with 20 bases between. CDR1 and CDR2 from the germline V gene are MNHEY and SVGEGT. There are 15 residues in the CDR3. The CDR3 reads CATQRTGTTNQPQHF. DNA of the CDR3: TGTGCCACCCAACGAACCGGGACAACGAATCAGCCCCAGCATTTT.

The rearrangement uses TRBV24-1 and TRBJ2-5; 12 bases match TRBD2. The germline V gene has CDR1 KGHDR and CDR2 SFDVKD. CDR3 size: 16 residues. The trim removed 4 bases at V and 7 bases at J, leaving 9 bases unmatched. CDR3 DNA sequence: TGTGCCACCAGTGACCCTAGCGGGGGGGCCTCTGGGACCCAGTACTTC. Its protein is CATSDPSGGASGTQYF.

This clonotype was found many times. V and J are TRBV6-1 and TRBJ2-1; TRBD2 agrees at 10 bases. CDR1 MNHNS and CDR2 SASEGT come from the germline V gene. The V segment lost 4 bases and the J segment 4 bases; nucleotides outside the gene matches: 4. The CDR3 has 15 residues. In DNA form, the CDR3 reads TGTGCCAGCAGTGGAACTAGCGGGGATTACAATGAGCAGTTCTTC. This sequence encodes CASSGTSGDYNEQFF.

In this sample, this clonotype turned up a few times. This chain uses TRBV3-1 with TRBJ2-1; 7 nucleotides match TRBD2. CDR1 is LGHDT and CDR2 is YNNKEL in the germline V gene (reference sequence). Trimming cost V 3 bases and J 3 bases; bases outside gene matches: 5. The CDR3 length is 15 residues. The CDR3 loop reads CASSQSRTSYNEQFF. CDR3 sequence (DNA): TGTGCCAGCAGCCAGTCACGGACTAGCTACAATGAGCAGTTCTTC.

This clonotype was detected ten times or more. The chain couples TRBV11-1 to TRBJ2-5; the match to TRBD1 covers 10 bases. Germline loops: CDR1 SGHAT, CDR2 FQDESV (reference sequence). The CDR3 consists of 18 residues. V shed 2 bases and J 2 bases; nucleotides not matched to a gene: 11. DNA of the CDR3: TGTGCCAGCAGCTTACTCGGGACAGGGGACCTCTTACAAGAGACCCAGTACTTC. Its translation is CASSLLGTGDLLQETQYF.

This chain joins TRBV2 and TRBJ2-5, with TRBD2 as a possible D gene (6 bases). Trimming cost V 5 bases and J 3 bases, with 10 bases left between them. The CDR3 has 13 residues. Germline values: CDR1 SNHLY, CDR2 FYNNEI. The CDR3 loop is CASSRRGKETQYF. The DNA of the CDR3 is TGTGCCAGCAGTCGTCGGGGGAAAGAGACCCAGTACTTC. The whole variable domain, remainder taken from reference TRBV2 and TRBJ2-5, is EPEVTQTPSHQVTQMGQEVILRCVPISNHLYFYWYRQILGQKVEFLVSFYNNEISEKSEIFDDQFSVERPDGSNFTLKIRSTKLEDSAMYFCASSRRGKETQYFGPGTRLLVL.

This clonotype was detected ten times or more. J is TRBJ2-6 and V is TRBV5-1; D assignment may be TRBD1 or TRBD2 (6 bases each). Germline V gene sequence: CDR1 SGHRS, CDR2 YFSETQ. With 4 bases removed from V and 0 bases from J, the gap between germline ends came to 14 bases. CDR3 length: 17 residues. CDR3 residues: CASSIGQTSSGANVLTF. DNA of the CDR3: TGCGCCAGCAGCATTGGACAGACTAGCTCTGGGGCCAACGTCCTGACTTTC.

The sample holds a few counts of this clonotype. The chain joins TRBV20-1 to TRBJ2-5; TRBD2 aligns across 9 bases. The germline V gene encodes CDR1 DFQATT and CDR2 SNEGSKA (reference sequence). The CDR3 is 16 residues long. The trim removed 1 base at V and 1 base at J, leaving 7 bases unmatched. The CDR3 protein is CSARVRAGGLQETQYF. CDR3 coding DNA: TGCAGTGCTAGAGTTAGAGCGGGGGGTCTCCAAGAGACCCAGTACTTC.

This clonotype was found many times. V gene TRBV10-3 combines with J gene TRBJ1-1; no clear D. The length of the CDR3 is 11 residues. Trimming removed 6 bases from V and 1 base from J, with 3 bases in between. Germline CDR1 reads ENHRY; CDR2 reads SYGVKD. In DNA form, the CDR3 reads TGTGCCATCAGAGGGAACACTGAAGCTTTCTTT. It translates to CAIRGNTEAFF.

This clonotype was seen ten or more times. The chain uses TRBV18 and TRBJ2-7; TRBD1 might be the D (7 bases). V shed 0 bases and J shed 1 base, with 10 bases lying between them. From germline, CDR1 is KGHSH and CDR2 LQKENI. This CDR3 is 15 amino acids long. Written as DNA, the CDR3 is TGTGCCAGCTCACCACCCGGGGGACAGTCCTACGAGCAGTACTTC. Translation: CASSPPGGQSYEQYF.

This clonotype has more than one count but fewer than ten. The rearrangement links TRBV29-1 to TRBJ2-7; D is perhaps TRBD1 or TRBD2 (5 bases each). Between the trimmed V and J ends, which lost 5 bases and 5 bases, there was a span of 10 bases. Germline V lookup: CDR1 SQVTM, CDR2 ANQGSEA. The CDR3 contains 11 residues. For the CDR3, the DNA is TGCAGCGTTAGGGACCTCGACGAGCAGTACTTC. This codes for CSVRDLDEQYF.

This clonotype was counted a few times. The V gene is TRBV29-1, the J gene TRBJ2-5, with 8 positions matching TRBD2. Trimming at V came to 5 bases and at J to 5 bases, leaving 7 bases not matched to a gene. The germline CDR1 and CDR2 sequences are SQVTM and ANQGSEA. The CDR3 sequence is 13 residues long. The DNA for the CDR3 is TGCAGCGTTAGCGGGGGCCCAAGGGAGACCCAGTACTTC. Protein: CSVSGGPRETQYF.

V usage is TRBV20-1 and J usage is TRBJ2-5; D not certain. Trimming took 0 bases from V and 5 from J, leaving 10 bases between them. Germline CDR1 DFQATT, CDR2 SNEGSKA (reference sequence). CDR3 size: 13 residues. CDR3 nucleotides: TGCAGTGCTAGAGACACGGTGGGGGAGACCCAGTACTTC. Translation: CSARDTVGETQYF.

V usage is TRBV28 and J usage is TRBJ1-2; 9 bases are a match to TRBD1. Germline V gene lookup returns CDR1 MDHEN and CDR2 SYDVKM. The CDR3 covers 13 residues. Germline trimming cut 8 bases from V and 7 bases from J; bases unmatched to any gene: 8. The CDR3 loop is CASDTTGGRGYTF. CDR3 nucleotides: TGTGCCAGCGATACCACAGGGGGCCGTGGCTACACCTTC.

This clonotype was observed a handful of times. The genes are TRBV10-1 and TRBJ2-1; tentative D call: TRBD2 (6 bases). Trimming took 0 bases from V and 4 from J, leaving 10 bases between them. Germline lookup yields CDR1 WNHNN and CDR2 SYGVQD (reference sequence). The CDR3 is 15 residues long. CDR3 in DNA: TGCGCCAGCAGTGAGTCCCGGGGACTTTACAATGAGCAGTTCTTC. It codes for CASSESRGLYNEQFF.

This clonotype was counted a few times. This chain uses TRBV29-1 with TRBJ2-3; D gene uncertain. V lost 8 bases to trimming and J lost 1 base, with 10 bases between them. The germline gives CDR1 SQVTM, CDR2 ANQGSEA. The CDR3 has 12 residues. Here the CDR3 reads CSFRPGTDTQYF. The DNA of the CDR3 is TGCAGCTTCAGACCCGGCACAGATACGCAGTATTTT.

This chain connects TRBV6-2 or TRBV6-3 to TRBJ2-3; a possible D gene is TRBD2 (6 bases). The CDR3 length is 13 residues. Trimming left V 4 bases short and J 4 bases short, with 9 bases between. Germline V CDR1 and CDR2: MNHEY, SVGEGT. In DNA, the CDR3 is TGTGCCAGCAGTTGGAGGGAGGCAGATACGCAGTATTTT. Translation gives CASSWREADTQYF.

The rearrangement uses TRBV7-6 and TRBJ2-5; no definite D call. CDR1 is SGHVS, CDR2 FNYEAQ, per germline. The CDR3 consists of 12 residues. Trimming took off 9 bases at V and 4 bases at J, with 12 bases between the two ends. DNA for the CDR3: TGTGCCAGTTTAGGGTATGGAGAGACCCAGTACTTC. This encodes CASLGYGETQYF.

This clonotype appeared many times. The chain recombines TRBV24-1 with TRBJ2-1, with 11 nucleotides matching TRBD1. Unmatched junction bases numbered 6, after V lost 3 bases and J lost 6 bases. CDR3 length: 16 amino acids. Germline V lookup: CDR1 KGHDR, CDR2 SFDVKD. CDR3 sequence: CATSDPAGQGVNEQFF. The CDR3 DNA reads as TGTGCCACCAGTGATCCGGCGGGACAGGGGGTCAATGAGCAGTTCTTC.